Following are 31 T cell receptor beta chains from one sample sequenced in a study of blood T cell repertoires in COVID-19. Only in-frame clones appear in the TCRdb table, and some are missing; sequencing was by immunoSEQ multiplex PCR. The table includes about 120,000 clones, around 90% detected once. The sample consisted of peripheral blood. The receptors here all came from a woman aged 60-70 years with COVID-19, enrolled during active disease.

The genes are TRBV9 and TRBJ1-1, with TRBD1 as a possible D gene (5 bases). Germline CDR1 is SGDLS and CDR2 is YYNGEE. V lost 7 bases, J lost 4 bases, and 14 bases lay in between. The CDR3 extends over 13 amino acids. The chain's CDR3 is CASGPSRGTEAFF. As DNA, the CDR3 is TGTGCCAGCGGACCCTCAAGGGGCACTGAAGCTTTCTTT.

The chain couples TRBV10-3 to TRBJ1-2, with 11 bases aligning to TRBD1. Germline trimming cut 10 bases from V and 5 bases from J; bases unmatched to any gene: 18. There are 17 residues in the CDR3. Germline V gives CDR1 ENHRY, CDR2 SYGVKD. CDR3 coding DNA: TGTGCCAGCATGGGCGCCCGAGGACAGGGGGCGTCGTATGGCTACACCTTC. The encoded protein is CASMGARGQGASYGYTF.

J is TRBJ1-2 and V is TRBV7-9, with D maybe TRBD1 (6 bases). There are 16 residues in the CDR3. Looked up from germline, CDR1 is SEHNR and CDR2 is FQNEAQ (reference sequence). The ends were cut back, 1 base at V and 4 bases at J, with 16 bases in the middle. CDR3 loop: CASSLGTVLPRYGYTF. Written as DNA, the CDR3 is TGTGCCAGCAGCTTAGGGACAGTACTTCCCCGCTATGGCTACACCTTC.

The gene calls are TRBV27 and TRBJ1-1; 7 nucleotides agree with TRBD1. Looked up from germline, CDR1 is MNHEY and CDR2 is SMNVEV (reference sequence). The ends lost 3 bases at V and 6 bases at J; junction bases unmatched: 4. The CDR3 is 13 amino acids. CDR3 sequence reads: CASSFRGGAEAFF. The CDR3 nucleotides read TGTGCCAGCAGTTTCCGAGGGGGCGCTGAAGCTTTCTTT.

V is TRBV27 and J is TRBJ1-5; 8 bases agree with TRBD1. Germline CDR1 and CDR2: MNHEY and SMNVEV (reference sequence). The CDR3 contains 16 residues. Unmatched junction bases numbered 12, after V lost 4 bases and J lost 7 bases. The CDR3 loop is CASSSGQGMGGQPQHF. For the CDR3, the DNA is TGTGCCAGCAGTTCAGGACAGGGTATGGGCGGGCAGCCCCAGCATTTT.

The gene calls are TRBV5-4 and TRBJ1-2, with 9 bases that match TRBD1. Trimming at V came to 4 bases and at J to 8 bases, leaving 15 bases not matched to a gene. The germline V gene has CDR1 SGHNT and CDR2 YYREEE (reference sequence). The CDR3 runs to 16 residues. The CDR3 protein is CASSRSRDRVSEGYTF. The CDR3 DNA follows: TGTGCCAGCAGCAGGTCCCGGGACAGGGTTTCGGAAGGCTACACCTTC.

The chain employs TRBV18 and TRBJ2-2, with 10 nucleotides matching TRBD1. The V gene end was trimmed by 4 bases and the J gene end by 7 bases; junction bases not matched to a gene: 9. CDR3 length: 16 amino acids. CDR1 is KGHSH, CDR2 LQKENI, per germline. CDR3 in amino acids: CASSLNPGQGIGELFF. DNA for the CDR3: TGTGCCAGCTCACTGAATCCGGGACAGGGGATCGGGGAGCTGTTTTTT. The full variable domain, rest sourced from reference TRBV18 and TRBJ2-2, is NAGVMQNPRHLVRRRGQEARLRCSPMKGHSHVYWYRQLPEEGLKFMVYLQKENIIDESGMPKERFSAEFPKEGPSILRIQQVVRGDSAAYFCASSLNPGQGIGELFFGEGSRLTVL.

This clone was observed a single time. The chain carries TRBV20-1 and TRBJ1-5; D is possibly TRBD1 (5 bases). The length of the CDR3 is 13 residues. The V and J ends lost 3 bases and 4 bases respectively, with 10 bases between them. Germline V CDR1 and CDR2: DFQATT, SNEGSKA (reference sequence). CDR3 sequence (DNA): TGCAGTGCTAGTTCGGGGGGAAATCAGCCCCAGCATTTT. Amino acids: CSASSGGNQPQHF.

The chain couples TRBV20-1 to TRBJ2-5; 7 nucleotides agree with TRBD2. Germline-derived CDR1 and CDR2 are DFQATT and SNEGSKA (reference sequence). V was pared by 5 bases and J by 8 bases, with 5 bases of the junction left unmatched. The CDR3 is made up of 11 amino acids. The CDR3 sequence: CSAGGGRTQYF. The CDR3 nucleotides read TGCAGTGCTGGGGGAGGGCGAACCCAGTACTTC.

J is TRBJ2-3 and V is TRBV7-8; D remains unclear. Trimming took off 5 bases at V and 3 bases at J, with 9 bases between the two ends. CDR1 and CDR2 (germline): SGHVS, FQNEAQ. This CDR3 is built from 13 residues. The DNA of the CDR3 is TGTGCCAGCAGCCTCGACTTGACAGATACGCAGTATTTT. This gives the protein CASSLDLTDTQYF.

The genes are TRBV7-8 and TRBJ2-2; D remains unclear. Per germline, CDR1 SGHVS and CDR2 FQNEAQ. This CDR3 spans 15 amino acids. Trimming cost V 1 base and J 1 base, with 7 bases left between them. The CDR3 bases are TGTGCCAGCAGCTTAGGCGGTGTGAACACCGGGGAGCTGTTTTTT. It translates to CASSLGGVNTGELFF.

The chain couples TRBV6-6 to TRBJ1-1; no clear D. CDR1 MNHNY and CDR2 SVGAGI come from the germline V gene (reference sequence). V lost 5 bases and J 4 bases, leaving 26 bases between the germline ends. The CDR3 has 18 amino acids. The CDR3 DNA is TGTGCCAGCAGTCCCAACCGTAGACGCAGCCCGCGGGGCACTGAAGCTTTCTTT. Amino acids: CASSPNRRRSPRGTEAFF.

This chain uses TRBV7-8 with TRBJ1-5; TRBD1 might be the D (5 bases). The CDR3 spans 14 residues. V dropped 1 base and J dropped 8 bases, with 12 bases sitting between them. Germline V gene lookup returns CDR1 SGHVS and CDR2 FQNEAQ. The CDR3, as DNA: TGTGCCAGCAGCTTAGGTGGAGGGGAAGAGCCCCAGCATTTT. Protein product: CASSLGGGEEPQHF. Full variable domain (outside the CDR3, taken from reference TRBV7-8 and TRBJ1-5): GAGVSQSPRYKVAKRGQDVALRCDPISGHVSLFWYQQALGQGPEFLTYFQNEAQLDKSGLPSDRFFAERPEGSVSTLKIQRTQQEDSAVYLCASSLGGGEEPQHFGDGTRLSIL.

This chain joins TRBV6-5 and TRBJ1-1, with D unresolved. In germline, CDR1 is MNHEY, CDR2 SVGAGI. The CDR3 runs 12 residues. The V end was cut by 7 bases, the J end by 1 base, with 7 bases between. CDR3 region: CASNWRNTEAFF. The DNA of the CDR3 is TGTGCCAGCAACTGGAGGAACACTGAAGCTTTCTTT.

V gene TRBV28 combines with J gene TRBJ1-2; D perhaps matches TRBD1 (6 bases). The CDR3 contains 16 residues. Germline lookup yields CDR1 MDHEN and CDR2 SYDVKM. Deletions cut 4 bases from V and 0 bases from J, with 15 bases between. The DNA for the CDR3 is TGTGCCAGCAGTTCTGCGACAGGATTAACTAACTATGGCTACACCTTC. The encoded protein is CASSSATGLTNYGYTF.

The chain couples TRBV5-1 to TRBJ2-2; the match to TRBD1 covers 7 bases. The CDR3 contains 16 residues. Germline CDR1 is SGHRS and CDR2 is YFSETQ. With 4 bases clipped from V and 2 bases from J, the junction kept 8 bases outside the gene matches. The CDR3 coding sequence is TGCGCCAGCAGCCCATCCGGGACAGCCAACACCGGGGAGCTGTTTTTT. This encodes CASSPSGTANTGELFF.

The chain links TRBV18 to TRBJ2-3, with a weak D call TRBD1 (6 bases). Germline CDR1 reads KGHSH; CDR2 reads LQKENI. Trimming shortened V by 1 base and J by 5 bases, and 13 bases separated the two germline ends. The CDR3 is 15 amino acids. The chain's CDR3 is CASSPRQATGDTQYF. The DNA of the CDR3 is TGTGCCAGCTCACCACGACAGGCCACCGGAGATACGCAGTATTTT.

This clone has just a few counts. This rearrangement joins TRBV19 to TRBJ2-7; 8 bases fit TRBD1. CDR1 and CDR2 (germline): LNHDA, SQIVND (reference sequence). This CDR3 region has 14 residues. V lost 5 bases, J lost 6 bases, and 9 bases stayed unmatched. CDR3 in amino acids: CASSSQTGVGEQYF. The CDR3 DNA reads TGTGCCAGTAGTTCCCAGACAGGGGTGGGCGAGCAGTACTTC.

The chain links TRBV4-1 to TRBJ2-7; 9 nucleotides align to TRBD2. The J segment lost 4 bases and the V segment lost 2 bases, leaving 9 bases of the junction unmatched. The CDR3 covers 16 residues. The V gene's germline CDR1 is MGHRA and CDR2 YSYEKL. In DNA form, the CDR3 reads TGCGCCAGCAGCCAATTTCGCGGGGGGGGCATATACGAGCAGTACTTC. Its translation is CASSQFRGGGIYEQYF.

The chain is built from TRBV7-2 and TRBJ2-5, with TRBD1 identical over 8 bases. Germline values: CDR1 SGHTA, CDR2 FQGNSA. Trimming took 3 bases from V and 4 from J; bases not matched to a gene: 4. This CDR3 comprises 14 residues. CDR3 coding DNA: TGTGCCAGCAGCTTTCAGGGGGCGCGAGAGACCCAGTACTTC. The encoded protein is CASSFQGARETQYF.

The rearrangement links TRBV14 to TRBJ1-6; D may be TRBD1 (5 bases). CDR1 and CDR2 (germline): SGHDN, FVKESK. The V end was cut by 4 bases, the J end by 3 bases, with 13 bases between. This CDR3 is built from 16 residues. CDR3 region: CASSPPGFLYNSPLHF. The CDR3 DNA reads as TGTGCCAGCAGCCCACCAGGGTTTCTCTATAATTCACCCCTCCACTTT.

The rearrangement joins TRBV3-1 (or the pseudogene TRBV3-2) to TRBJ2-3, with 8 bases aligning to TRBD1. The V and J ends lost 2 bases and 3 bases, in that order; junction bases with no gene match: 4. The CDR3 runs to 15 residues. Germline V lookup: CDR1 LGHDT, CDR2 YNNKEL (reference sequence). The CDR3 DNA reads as TGTGCCAGCAGCCAACAGGGGGCGGGGACAGATACGCAGTATTTT. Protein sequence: CASSQQGAGTDTQYF.

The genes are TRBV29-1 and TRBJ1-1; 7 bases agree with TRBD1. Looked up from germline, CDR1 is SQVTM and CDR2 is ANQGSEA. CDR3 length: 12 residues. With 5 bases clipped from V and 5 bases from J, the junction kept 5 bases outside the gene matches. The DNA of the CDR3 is TGCAGCGTTCGGGACAGCAGTACTGAAGCTTTCTTT. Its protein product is CSVRDSSTEAFF.

CDR3 coding DNA: TGTGCCAGCAGCCGCTCCTCCGGGGTCACCTACAATGAGCAGTTCTTC. This translates into CASSRSSGVTYNEQFF. The V gene is TRBV7-2, the J gene TRBJ2-1, with a possible D match to TRBD2 (5 bases). V was clipped by 5 bases and J by 2 bases, with 16 bases between them. The CDR3 consists of 16 residues. Germline loops: CDR1 SGHTA, CDR2 FQGNSA.

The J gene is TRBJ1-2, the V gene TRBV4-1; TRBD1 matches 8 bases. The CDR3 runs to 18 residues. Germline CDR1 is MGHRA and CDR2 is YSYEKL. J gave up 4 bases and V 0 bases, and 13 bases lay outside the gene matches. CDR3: CASSQDEDRDRLIYGYTF. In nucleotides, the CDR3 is TGCGCCAGCAGCCAAGATGAGGACAGGGATCGGTTAATCTATGGCTACACCTTC.

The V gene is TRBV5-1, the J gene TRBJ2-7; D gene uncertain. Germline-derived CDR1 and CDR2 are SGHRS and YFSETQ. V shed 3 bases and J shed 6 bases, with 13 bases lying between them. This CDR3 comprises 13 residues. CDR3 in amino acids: CASSYNRWPEQYF. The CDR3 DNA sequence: TGCGCCAGCAGCTACAACCGCTGGCCCGAGCAGTACTTC.

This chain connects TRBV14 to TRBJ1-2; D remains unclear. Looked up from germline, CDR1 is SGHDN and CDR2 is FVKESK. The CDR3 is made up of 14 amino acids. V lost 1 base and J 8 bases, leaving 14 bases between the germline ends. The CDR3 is CASSQVATSWGYTF. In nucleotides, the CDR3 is TGTGCCAGCAGCCAAGTTGCGACATCTTGGGGCTACACCTTC.

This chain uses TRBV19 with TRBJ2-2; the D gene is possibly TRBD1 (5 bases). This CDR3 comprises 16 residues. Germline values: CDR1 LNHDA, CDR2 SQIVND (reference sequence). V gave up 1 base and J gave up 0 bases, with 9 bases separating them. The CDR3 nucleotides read TGTGCCAGTAGTATAGCCTCAGGGTCGAACACCGGGGAGCTGTTTTTT. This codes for CASSIASGSNTGELFF.

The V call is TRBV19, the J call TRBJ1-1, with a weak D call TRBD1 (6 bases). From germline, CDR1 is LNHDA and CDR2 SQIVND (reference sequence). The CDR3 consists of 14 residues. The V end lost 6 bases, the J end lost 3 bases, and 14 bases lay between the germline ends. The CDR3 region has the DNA TGTGCCAGTAGCAGGGGTGGGGCCGACACTGAAGCTTTCTTT. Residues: CASSRGGADTEAFF.

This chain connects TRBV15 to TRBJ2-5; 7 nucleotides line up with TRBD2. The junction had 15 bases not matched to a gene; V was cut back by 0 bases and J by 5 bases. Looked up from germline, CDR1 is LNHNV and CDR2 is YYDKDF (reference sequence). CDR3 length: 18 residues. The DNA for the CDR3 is TGTGCCACCAGCAGAGAGAACCAGCCTTGGGCGGGGGTGGAGACCCAGTACTTC. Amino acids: CATSRENQPWAGVETQYF.

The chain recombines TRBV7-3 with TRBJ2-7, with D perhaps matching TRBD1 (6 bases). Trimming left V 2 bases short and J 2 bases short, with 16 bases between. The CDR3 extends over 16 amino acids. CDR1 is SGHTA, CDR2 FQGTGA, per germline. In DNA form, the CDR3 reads TGTGCCAGCAGCTTATATAGAAGGGACAAGCCCTACGAGCAGTACTTC. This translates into CASSLYRRDKPYEQYF.